This T cell receptor (beta chain) was identified during a study of shared clonotypes between healthy human individuals (TCRdb year 2020). About the full investigation: A couple of women and a few men aged 18 to 49 years were included in the cohort. To increase sequencing depth and limit assay-specific biases, different laboratories used diverse techniques to prepare libraries and sequence TCR repertoires. Blood TCR repertoires of 5 or 6 healthy adults were deeply sequenced to estimate repertoire size and the extent of clonotype sharing between individuals. Per donor, leukapheresis produced somewhere between about 0.85 and 8.9 billion PBMCs. For each donor, three plates each were used for CD4 naive and CD4 memory, two plates were used for CD8 naive, and one plate was used for CD8 memory.

According to the germline V gene (reference sequence), CDR1 reads LNHDA and CDR2 reads SQIVND. The CDR3, cysteine through phenylalanine, is 14 amino acids long. Only the CDR3 portion is preserved as DNA: 42 bases, with reading frame beginning at the first base. At the junction V is shortened by 7 bases and J by 8 bases; bases outside the gene matches: 12. The donors were healthy, HIV-negative adults with no recently reported acute infections or vaccinations. All donors were Caucasian adults living in Nashville, Tennessee, USA. CD4+ T cells were enriched by magnetic negative selection, after which naive cells were positively selected on CD45RA and the negative fraction was taken as the memory subset. Blood was collected by leukapheresis, and PBMCs were isolated by Ficoll-Histopaque density gradient centrifugation and then cryopreserved in liquid nitrogen vapor phase. Purity and quantity of every magnetically sorted T cell population were checked by analytical flow cytometry. From each sorted fraction, genomic DNA was isolated and quantified by UV absorbance on a Nanodrop 2000c.

Results and caveats for the whole study, not just this receptor: Sampling was restricted to blood, and TCR repertoires in tissues likely differ from the TCR repertoires found in blood. Clonotypes shared by all four sorted-subset donors showed higher generation probabilities than non-shared clonotypes. Pairwise subsampling indicated that sequencing depth was expected to affect the degree of clonotype sharing among donors. Incomplete sequencing was indicated by rarefaction of sorted-subset datasets, despite the large sequencing depth. The genetic and exposure-history diversity represented was limited by the small number of donors. Approximately 5% of naive CD4, roughly 3.6% of naive CD8, about 2.1% of memory CD4, and about 0.4% of memory CD8 clonotypes were shared across several donors. Naive subsets generally had larger estimated clonotype richness than memory subsets did.

This clone was observed a few times. Its antigen is currently not known. Base quality data are lacking; no much larger clone is found one base away. Using the deep immunoSEQ assay, TCR CDR3 regions were amplified from genomic DNA by multiplex PCR. Extracted genomic DNA from each cell subset was distributed evenly across all wells of several immunoSEQ 96-well plates, and each plate was treated as a replicate. Each replicate PCR for sorted subsets received roughly 200 ng genomic DNA, equal to about 30,000 T cell genomes. Purified libraries were quantified with a Qubit 3.0 fluorometer, sized on a Bioanalyzer 2100, and re-quantified with the KAPA Library Quantification kit. Every immunoSEQ 96-well plate was sequenced on a dedicated single-read 150-cycle Illumina NextSeq 550 flow cell. Processing in the source paper ran as follows. The immunoSEQ output contained only junctional sequences without quality scores, so filtering could not match that applied to full-length reads. Sequences were annotated with PyIR, a Python wrapper for IgBLAST v1.9, using IMGT germline references to assign V/J genes and CDR3. Reads with weak V/J assignments (E-value above 1e-6), missing CDR3, stop codons, out-of-frame junctions, or ambiguous translated residues were removed. V3J clonotypes were defined as sequences sharing the same inferred V gene, J gene, and CDR3 amino acid sequence. Percentage overlap between repertoires was calculated by dividing the number of shared unique clonotypes by the size of the smaller repertoire. Three approaches were used to assess repertoire richness: RTK rarefaction, the Chao1 estimator, and Recon v2.1 estimates of unobserved clonotypes. For all TCRbeta clonotypes obtained by the gDNA method from a few donors, generation probabilities were computed with OLGA. Entries here come from immuneACCESS through TCRdb and include only in-frame sequences with V and J called. Some clones fail to appear in such tables; in the studies checked, an unresolved V gene covers under half of the shortfall, and the cause of the remainder is unknown. The V and J calls and clone size come from that table; D and trimming were worked out from the DNA. Present in this sample are about 640,000 clones, around 72% of which were seen just once. Around 1.8% of the sample belongs to the ten largest clones.

Recombination linked TRBV19 to TRBJ1-2; 8 bases in the junction line up with TRBD1. The clonotype was recovered from a woman in her 30s in good health. The sequenced material came from memory CD4+ T cells sorted from blood. The cell subset or site label, as the study defines it: CD45RA-negative fraction. The CDR3 loop reads CASTKGQVIRGYTF. The nucleotide sequence reads TGTGCCAGTACCAAGGGACAGGTTATACGAGGCTACACCTTC.